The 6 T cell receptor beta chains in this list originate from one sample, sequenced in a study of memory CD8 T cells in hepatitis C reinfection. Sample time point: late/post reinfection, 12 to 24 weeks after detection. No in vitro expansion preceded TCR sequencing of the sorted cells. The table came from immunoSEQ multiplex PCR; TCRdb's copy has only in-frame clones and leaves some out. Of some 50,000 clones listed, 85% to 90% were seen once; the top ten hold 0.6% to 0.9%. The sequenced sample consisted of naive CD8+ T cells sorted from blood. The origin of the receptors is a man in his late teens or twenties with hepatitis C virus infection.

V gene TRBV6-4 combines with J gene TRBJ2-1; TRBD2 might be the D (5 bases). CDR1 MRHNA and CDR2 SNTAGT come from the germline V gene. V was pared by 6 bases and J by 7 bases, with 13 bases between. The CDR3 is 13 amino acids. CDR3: CASSVVPGNEQFF. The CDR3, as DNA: TGTGCCAGCAGCGTGGTCCCGGGGAATGAGCAGTTCTTC.

CDR3 region: CASTTGTGGLETQYF. CDR3 bases: TGTGCCAGCACCACCGGGACAGGAGGCCTAGAGACCCAGTACTTC. The chain employs TRBV2 and TRBJ2-5, with TRBD1 identical over 8 bases. V gave up 7 bases and J gave up 4 bases; unmatched junction bases: 11. Germline loops: CDR1 SNHLY, CDR2 FYNNEI. The CDR3 consists of 15 residues.

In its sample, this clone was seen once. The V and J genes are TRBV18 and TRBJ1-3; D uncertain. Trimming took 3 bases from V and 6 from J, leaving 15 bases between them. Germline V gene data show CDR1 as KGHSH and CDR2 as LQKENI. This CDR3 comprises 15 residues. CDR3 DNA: TGTGCCAGCTCACCGGATGAGGGCGATTTAAACACCATATATTTT. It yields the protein CASSPDEGDLNTIYF.

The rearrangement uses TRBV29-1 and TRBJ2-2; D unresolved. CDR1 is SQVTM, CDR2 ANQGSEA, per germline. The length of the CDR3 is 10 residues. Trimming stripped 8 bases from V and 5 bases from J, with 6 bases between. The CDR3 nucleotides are TGCAGCCCTCCGACCGGGGAGCTGTTTTTT. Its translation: CSPPTGELFF.

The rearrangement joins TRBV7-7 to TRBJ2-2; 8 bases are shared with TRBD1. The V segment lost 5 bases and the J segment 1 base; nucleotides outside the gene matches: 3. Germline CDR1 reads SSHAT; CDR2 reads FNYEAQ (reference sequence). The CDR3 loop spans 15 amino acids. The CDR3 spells CASSPGTGNTGELFF. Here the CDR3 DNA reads TGTGCCAGCAGCCCTGGGACAGGGAACACCGGGGAGCTGTTTTTT.

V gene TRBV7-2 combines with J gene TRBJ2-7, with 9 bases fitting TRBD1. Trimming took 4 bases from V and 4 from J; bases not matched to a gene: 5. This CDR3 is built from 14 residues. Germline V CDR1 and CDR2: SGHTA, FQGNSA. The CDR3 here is CASSSSGTGYEQYF. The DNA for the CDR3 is TGTGCCAGCAGCTCCTCCGGGACAGGGTACGAGCAGTACTTC.